This TCR beta chain originates from a study of T cells after yellow fever vaccination. This clonotype was counted a few times. From the 5' RACE reads, TCRdb called clonotypes with MiXCR, one entry per CDR3 protein. The data hold about 350,000 distinct CDR3 sequences, with roughly an eighth observed a single time. V was cut by 10 bases and J by 4 bases, with 16 bases left in between. The CDR3 extends over 14 amino acids. Germline loops: CDR1 MNHEY, CDR2 SMNVEV (reference sequence). This clonotype originated in a young man who received the YFV17D yellow fever vaccine. The source was CD4+ T cells sorted from PBMCs, collected 15 days after the yellow fever booster vaccination. This chain links TRBV27 with TRBJ2-2; D possibly corresponds to TRBD1 (5 bases). The CDR3: CATRFGRATGELFF. CDR3 DNA sequence: TGTGCCACCCGGTTCGGCAGGGCCACCGGGGAGCTGTTTTTT.